The rows below give T cell receptor beta chains drawn from one sample of a study of regulatory T cells in long-lasting Graves disease. Using its own MiXCR run on the multiplex PCR reads, TCRdb lists one record per CDR3 protein. This sample has some 300,000 distinct CDR3 sequences, with around 23% found just once. Sequencing was performed on peripheral blood mononuclear cells (PBMCs), taken when the disease was refractory, from a patient treated with antithyroid drugs. Receptor source: a female donor with Graves disease. Both conserved end residues are part of each CDR3. The D gene is left open where the match is weak. Clone size is stated in some rows and not others, as once, few, many or a class when expanded.

CDR3 length	V gene	D gene	clone size	J gene	CDR3 DNA	CDR3 protein
13	TRBV7-6	-	-	TRBJ2-7	TGTGCCAGCAGCTTAGAGGACGGCGCCGAGCAGTACTTC	CASSLEDGAEQYF
15	TRBV27	TRBD2	-	TRBJ2-3	TGTGCCAGCAGACGGACTAGCGGGAGCACAGATACGCAGTATTTT	CASRRTSGSTDTQYF
16	TRBV10-3	-	many	TRBJ2-7	TGTGCCATCAGTGAGTCGAGAGGAGGTCTAGCCTACGAGCAGTACTTC	CAISESRGGLAYEQYF
18	TRBV28	TRBD2	-	TRBJ2-7	TGTGCCAGCAGTTTATTAATCGGCGGGCGGGAGGGCATTTACGAGCAGTACTTC	CASSLLIGGREGIYEQYF
15	TRBV20-1	TRBD1	-	TRBJ2-7	TGCAGTGCTGCCAAGTTCGGGACAGGGGGCTACGAGCAGTACTTC	CSAAKFGTGGYEQYF
15	TRBV19	-	-	TRBJ1-5	TGTGCCAGTACCCGGAGGGGGTCGGGAGGACAGCCCCAGCATTTT	CASTRRGSGGQPQHF
13	TRBV20-1	-	few	TRBJ2-7	TGCAGTGCGACGCCCCCGTCGGGGAGCGAGCAGTACTTC	CSATPPSGSEQYF
14	TRBV7-9	-	many	TRBJ1-5	TGTGCCAGCAGCTTTGGGGATAGCAATCAGCCCCAGCATTTT	CASSFGDSNQPQHF
13	TRBV18	-	many	TRBJ1-1	TGTGCCAGCTCACCAGGGAGGGACACTGAAGCTTTCTTT	CASSPGRDTEAFF
15	TRBV29-1	TRBD1	-	TRBJ2-7	TGCAGCGTTGAGGAGAAGGGACAGGGGGTATACGAGCAGTACTTC	CSVEEKGQGVYEQYF
13	TRBV27	-	few	TRBJ2-2	TGTGCCAGCAGTTCAGATCAGGGTTGGGAGCTGTTTTTT	CASSSDQGWELFF
14	TRBV2	-	many	TRBJ1-4	TGTGCCAGCAACGAAGGGCCCCCCTTTGGAAAACTGTTTTTT	CASNEGPPFGKLFF
12	TRBV7-2	-	-	TRBJ2-1	TGTGCCAGCACCCGTACGGGGGTCGAGCAGTTCTTC	CASTRTGVEQFF
14	TRBV28	-	many	TRBJ1-1	TGTGCCAGCAGTTTAAGTGTTGGTTTGGAGACAGCTTTCTTT	CASSLSVGLETAFF
13	TRBV27	-	few	TRBJ2-7	TGTGCCAGCAGTTGGAGCCAGGCCAGCGAGCAGTACTTC	CASSWSQASEQYF
13	TRBV3-1	-	-	TRBJ2-3	TGTGCCAGCAGCCAAGGGGGGGCAGATACGCAGTATTTT	CASSQGGADTQYF
14	TRBV7-2	TRBD2	many	TRBJ2-7	TGTGCCAGCAGCCCGGGGGGGCGGGTCTACGAGCAGTACTTC	CASSPGGRVYEQYF
13	TRBV25-1	-	few	TRBJ2-5	TGTGCCAGCAGACGAGGAGGGGCCGGGACCCAGTACTTC	CASRRGGAGTQYF
14	TRBV5-6	-	-	TRBJ1-1	TGTGCCAGCAGCTTCGACGCACAGGGCACTGAAGCTTTCTTT	CASSFDAQGTEAFF
15	TRBV5-5	-	-	TRBJ2-7	TGTGCCAGCAGCGGTTTCGGGACACCGGTGAGTGAGCAGTACTTC	CASSGFGTPVSEQYF
13	TRBV7-2	-	few	TRBJ2-5	TGTGCCAGCAGCTTCATCAGGGAAGAGACCCAGTACTTC	CASSFIREETQYF
15	TRBV11-2	-	-	TRBJ2-1	TGTGCCAGCAGACTCCCGGGACGAGGAGGCAATGAGCAGTTCTTC	CASRLPGRGGNEQFF
13	TRBV18	TRBD1	few	TRBJ1-1	TGTGCCAGCTCCCAGGGGGAAGACACTGAAGCTTTCTTT	CASSQGEDTEAFF
14	TRBV7-2	TRBD2	few	TRBJ2-5	TGTGCCAGCAGCTTCCTAGCGGGAGCAGAGACCCAGTACTTC	CASSFLAGAETQYF
14	TRBV12-3/TRBV12-4	-	many	TRBJ2-7	TGTGCCAGCAGTCTTTCCCGGTTCTCCTACGAGCAGTACTTC	CASSLSRFSYEQYF
16	TRBV7-2	-	few	TRBJ1-2	TGTGCCAGCAGCTTAGCTACGGGGGGGCAGCACTATGGCTACACCTTC	CASSLATGGQHYGYTF
14	TRBV11-1	-	-	TRBJ1-4	TGTGCCAGCAGCGCCCCGGGACGGAATGAAAAACTGTTTTTT	CASSAPGRNEKLFF
15	TRBV28	-	-	TRBJ2-3	TGTGCCAGCAGGAAATCGGGAGTGGGCACAGATACGCAGTATTTT	CASRKSGVGTDTQYF
15	TRBV7-8	-	many	TRBJ1-6	TGTGCCAGCAGCTCCTCCCACGGGACTAATTCACCCCTCCACTTT	CASSSSHGTNSPLHF
13	TRBV20-1	TRBD1	-	TRBJ2-5	TGCAGCGCCCGGACAGGGAGCCGGGAGACCCAGTACTTC	CSARTGSRETQYF
13	TRBV20-1	-	-	TRBJ1-1	TGCAGTGCTAGATACCTCCTGGACACTGAAGCTTTCTTT	CSARYLLDTEAFF
14	TRBV4-3	TRBD2	few	TRBJ2-7	TGCGCCAGCAGCCAAGATCTAGCGGGAAGCGAGCAGTACTTC	CASSQDLAGSEQYF
13	TRBV9	-	few	TRBJ2-3	TGTGCCAGCAGTGAACTAGGGGCGGATACGCAGTATTTT	CASSELGADTQYF
14	TRBV19	-	once	TRBJ2-5	TGTGCCAGTACGACTGGACCCAATAGTCCGACAAGGTACTTC	CASTTGPNSPTRYF
18	TRBV7-3	-	-	TRBJ2-7	TGTGCCAGCAGCCTACCCGCGGTTCGGGGGGCACCTGGCTGCGAGCAGTACTTC	CASSLPAVRGAPGCEQYF
15	TRBV18	-	-	TRBJ1-3	TGTGCCAGCTCACCAGACAGGTCCTCTGGAAACACCATATATTTT	CASSPDRSSGNTIYF
14	TRBV20-1	-	-	TRBJ1-1	TGCAGTGCCGCCCGAGAGGGGATGAACACTGAAGCTTTCTTT	CSAAREGMNTEAFF
15	TRBV2	-	few	TRBJ2-3	TGTGCCAGCAGGGAACGGCGGGCGGTCACAGATACGCAGTATTTT	CASRERRAVTDTQYF
15	TRBV28	-	many	TRBJ1-6	TGTGCCAGCAGGGCCGACAGGCTTCTACGCTCACCCCTCCACTTT	CASRADRLLRSPLHF
13	TRBV28	TRBD2	-	TRBJ2-7	TGTGCCAGCAGGACTCTAGCGGGAGGTGAGCAGTACTTC	CASRTLAGGEQYF
14	TRBV10-3	-	many	TRBJ1-1	TGTGCCATCAGTGAAGGAGCGCTGAACACTGAAGCTTTCTTT	CAISEGALNTEAFF
15	TRBV7-8	TRBD2	few	TRBJ2-3	TGTGCCAGCAGCTTACTAGCGGGAGTCGCAGATACGCAGTATTTT	CASSLLAGVADTQYF
14	TRBV4-2	TRBD2	-	TRBJ2-7	TGTGCCAGCAGCCCGACTAGCGGGAGTAACGAGCAGTACTTC	CASSPTSGSNEQYF
13	TRBV20-1	-	few	TRBJ2-5	TGCAGTGCTAGAGTGGGGTTGTGGGAGACCCAGTACTTC	CSARVGLWETQYF
14	TRBV4-3	-	few	TRBJ2-6	TGCGCCAGCAGCCCTACCTTCGGGGCCAACGTCCTGACTTTC	CASSPTFGANVLTF
15	TRBV2	-	few	TRBJ1-2	TGTGCCAGCAGTGAAAGTGGGGGGGGCATCGGAGGCTACACCTTC	CASSESGGGIGGYTF
13	TRBV12-3/TRBV12-4	-	many	TRBJ2-7	TGTGCCAGCAGTTCTGACGGCCCAGGCGAGCAGTACTTC	CASSSDGPGEQYF
17	TRBV5-5	TRBD1	few	TRBJ2-7	TGTGCCAGCAGCTTTCGGTCTACAGGGGCCCTGGTCTACGAGCAGTACTTC	CASSFRSTGALVYEQYF
14	TRBV11-2	TRBD1	many	TRBJ2-7	TGTGCCAGCAGCCCTGGGACAGGGGCCTACGAGCAGTACTTC	CASSPGTGAYEQYF
17	TRBV9	-	-	TRBJ2-5	TGCGCCAGCAGCTTGGCCGGGCGGGGGCTGGCCCAAGAGACCCAGTACTTC	CASSLAGRGLAQETQYF
15	TRBV2	TRBD1	-	TRBJ2-1	TGTGCCAGCAGTTCGACAGGGCAGAGCTACAATGAGCAGTTCTTC	CASSSTGQSYNEQFF
13	TRBV7-2	-	few	TRBJ2-7	TGTGCCAGCAGCTCGGACGGACACTACGAGCAGTACTTC	CASSSDGHYEQYF
13	TRBV12-3/TRBV12-4	-	many	TRBJ2-5	TGTGCCAGCAGTTTTCAGGGAACGGAGACCCAGTACTTC	CASSFQGTETQYF
16	TRBV11-2	-	many	TRBJ1-4	TGTGCCAGCAGCTTTATGGGGGCAGGAACTAATGAAAAACTGTTTTTT	CASSFMGAGTNEKLFF
14	TRBV29-1	TRBD1	few	TRBJ2-5	TGCAGCGCCTTTCACGGACAGGGTCGGGAGACCCAGTACTTC	CSAFHGQGRETQYF
11	TRBV24-1	-	few	TRBJ1-1	TGTGCCACCAGTGATAGGGATGAAGCTTTCTTT	CATSDRDEAFF
14	TRBV12-3/TRBV12-4	-	many	TRBJ2-5	TGTGCCAGCAGTCCGGGACTCCTTATCGAGACCCAGTACTTC	CASSPGLLIETQYF
13	TRBV6-1	-	-	TRBJ2-7	TGTGCCAGCGGGACTTCACACTCCTACGAGCAGTACTTC	CASGTSHSYEQYF
13	TRBV6-5	-	many	TRBJ1-2	TGTGCCAGCAGTTACGTCGCAGGGGACGGCTACACCTTC	CASSYVAGDGYTF